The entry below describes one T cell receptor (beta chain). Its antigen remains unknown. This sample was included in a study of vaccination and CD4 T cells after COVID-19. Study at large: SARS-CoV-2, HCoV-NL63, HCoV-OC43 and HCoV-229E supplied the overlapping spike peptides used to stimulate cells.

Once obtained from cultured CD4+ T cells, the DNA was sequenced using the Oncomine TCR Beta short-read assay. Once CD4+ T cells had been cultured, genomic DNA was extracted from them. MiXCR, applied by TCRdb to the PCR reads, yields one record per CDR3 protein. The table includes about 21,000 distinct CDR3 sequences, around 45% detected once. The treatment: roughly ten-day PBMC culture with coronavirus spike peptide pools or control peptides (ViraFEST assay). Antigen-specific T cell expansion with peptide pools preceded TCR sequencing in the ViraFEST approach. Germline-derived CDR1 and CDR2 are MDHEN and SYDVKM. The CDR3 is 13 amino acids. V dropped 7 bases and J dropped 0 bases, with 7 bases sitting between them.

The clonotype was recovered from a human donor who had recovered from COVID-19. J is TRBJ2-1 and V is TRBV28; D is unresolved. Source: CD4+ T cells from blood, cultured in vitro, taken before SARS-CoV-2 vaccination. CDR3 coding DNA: TGTGCCAGCACCCCCCCCTCCTACAATGAGCAGTTCTTC. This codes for CASTPPSYNEQFF.